The entry below describes one TCR beta chain. Its specificity is not known. The CDR3 has 11 residues. With 4 bases removed from V and 7 bases from J, the gap between germline ends came to 7 bases. This entry is derived from a study of T cell responses to AZD1222 COVID-19 vaccine. Study-wide points: Reportedly, nearly half the spike-specific TCRs target unmutated variant regions. No repertoire was sampled before or during the peak T cell response, only after it. Vaccination with two AZD1222 doses was followed by a rise in Spike-specific TCR breadth and depth.

Assay: immunoSEQ multiplex PCR; the TCRdb copy retains only in-frame clones and omits some. The sample comprises 100,000 to 150,000 clones, about 89% of which are singletons, and less than 30% rests with the top ten. This chain connects TRBV12-3 or TRBV12-4 to TRBJ1-1; possible D gene TRBD1, 5 bases. The starting material was peripheral blood, obtained on day 0 of AZD1222 vaccination. The sequence came from an adult in good health. The CDR3, as DNA: TGTGCCAGCAGTTCGCAGGGTGAAGCTTTCTTT. Translating gives CASSSQGEAFF.